The rows below give T cell receptor beta chains drawn from one sample of a study of T cell repertoires in cytomegalovirus infection. TCRdb itself ran the reads through MiXCR, one entry per CDR3 protein. Among approximately 500,000 distinct CDR3 sequences listed, approximately 10% were seen once. The sample consisted of PBMCs. The source is a human donor in good health (CMV status not recorded). Some clones in this sample may be carry-over from other donors' samples. CDR3s include the opening cysteine and the closing phenylalanine or tryptophan. Fields, in order: J gene, clone size, D gene, V gene, CDR3 protein, CDR3 DNA. A D gene is named only where the DNA matches it firmly. The size entry is marked missing in some rows and otherwise reads once, few, many or a size class.

j_gene: TRBJ1-1
abundance: many
d_gene: NA
v_gene: TRBV2
CDR3aa: CATPSGGSMNTEAFF
CDR3nt: TGTGCCACTCCGTCCGGGGGATCCATGAACACTGAAGCTTTCTTT

j_gene: TRBJ1-5
abundance: NA
d_gene: TRBD1
v_gene: TRBV24-1
CDR3aa: CATSDTTGGNQPQHF
CDR3nt: TGTGCCACCAGTGATACGACAGGGGGCAATCAGCCCCAGCATTTT

j_gene: TRBJ2-7
abundance: many
d_gene: TRBD2
v_gene: TRBV27
CDR3aa: CASRRRPSGDSYEQYF
CDR3nt: TGTGCCAGCAGGAGGAGGCCTAGCGGGGATTCCTACGAGCAGTACTTC

j_gene: TRBJ1-2
abundance: many
d_gene: NA
v_gene: TRBV12-3/TRBV12-4
CDR3aa: CASSLKRSYGYTF
CDR3nt: TGTGCCAGCAGCCTCAAGCGCTCCTATGGCTACACCTTC

j_gene: TRBJ1-1
abundance: NA
d_gene: NA
v_gene: TRBV5-5
CDR3aa: CASSLGTTLNTEAFF
CDR3nt: TGTGCCAGCAGCTTAGGGACAACGCTGAACACTGAAGCTTTCTTT

j_gene: TRBJ1-3
abundance: many
d_gene: NA
v_gene: TRBV4-1
CDR3aa: CASSQSSFSGNTIYF
CDR3nt: TGCGCCAGCAGCCAATCCAGCTTCTCTGGAAACACCATATATTTT

j_gene: TRBJ2-1
abundance: many
d_gene: TRBD2
v_gene: TRBV19
CDR3aa: CASSIAAGELNEQFF
CDR3nt: TGTGCCAGTAGTATAGCAGCGGGGGAATTAAATGAGCAGTTCTTC

j_gene: TRBJ1-1
abundance: many
d_gene: TRBD1
v_gene: TRBV27
CDR3aa: CASSYRGRDTEAFF
CDR3nt: TGTGCCAGCAGTTACAGGGGGCGGGATACTGAAGCTTTCTTT

j_gene: TRBJ2-2
abundance: many
d_gene: NA
v_gene: TRBV7-9
CDR3aa: CASSLPRWAGITGELFF
CDR3nt: TGTGCCAGCAGCTTACCCCGGTGGGCGGGAATCACCGGGGAGCTGTTTTTT

j_gene: TRBJ2-5
abundance: many
d_gene: NA
v_gene: TRBV20-1
CDR3aa: CSARQGGQETQYF
CDR3nt: TGCAGTGCTAGACAGGGAGGTCAAGAGACCCAGTACTTC

j_gene: TRBJ2-7
abundance: few
d_gene: NA
v_gene: TRBV20-1
CDR3aa: CSARLAPYEQYF
CDR3nt: TGCAGTGCCAGATTAGCACCCTACGAGCAGTACTTC

j_gene: TRBJ2-7
abundance: many
d_gene: NA
v_gene: TRBV7-8
CDR3aa: CASSEQGSYEQYF
CDR3nt: TGTGCCAGCAGCGAACAGGGATCCTACGAGCAGTACTTC

j_gene: TRBJ2-1
abundance: many
d_gene: NA
v_gene: TRBV19
CDR3aa: CASSPQGVRYNEQFF
CDR3nt: TGTGCCAGTAGTCCTCAGGGAGTACGCTACAATGAGCAGTTCTTC

j_gene: TRBJ2-1
abundance: many
d_gene: NA
v_gene: TRBV7-9
CDR3aa: CASSRNLGARPYNEQFF
CDR3nt: TGTGCCAGCAGTAGAAATTTGGGGGCCCGGCCCTACAATGAGCAGTTCTTC

j_gene: TRBJ2-3
abundance: few
d_gene: NA
v_gene: TRBV13
CDR3aa: CASSLAAATDTQYF
CDR3nt: TGTGCCAGCAGCTTAGCGGCAGCCACAGATACGCAGTATTTT

j_gene: TRBJ2-3
abundance: many
d_gene: NA
v_gene: TRBV7-9
CDR3aa: CASSLGGALSDTQYF
CDR3nt: TGTGCCAGCAGCTTAGGTGGCGCTTTGTCTGATACGCAGTATTTT

j_gene: TRBJ2-1
abundance: many
d_gene: NA
v_gene: TRBV11-3
CDR3aa: CASSLGSRRFF
CDR3nt: TGTGCCAGCAGCTTAGGGAGTCGGCGGTTCTTC

j_gene: TRBJ1-3
abundance: many
d_gene: NA
v_gene: TRBV7-2
CDR3aa: CASSRTRDSGNTIYF
CDR3nt: TGTGCCAGCAGCCGCACCAGGGACTCTGGAAACACCATATATTTT

j_gene: TRBJ2-7
abundance: NA
d_gene: NA
v_gene: TRBV7-9
CDR3aa: CASTRNYEQYF
CDR3nt: TGTGCCAGCACCCGTAACTACGAGCAGTACTTC

j_gene: TRBJ2-7
abundance: NA
d_gene: NA
v_gene: TRBV28
CDR3aa: CASSLWGGQDAYEQYF
CDR3nt: TGTGCCAGCAGTTTATGGGGGGGGCAGGATGCCTACGAGCAGTACTTC

j_gene: TRBJ2-7
abundance: many
d_gene: NA
v_gene: TRBV7-2
CDR3aa: CASSLGNGGWYEQYF
CDR3nt: TGTGCCAGCAGCTTAGGTAATGGGGGATGGTACGAGCAGTACTTC

j_gene: TRBJ2-1
abundance: NA
d_gene: TRBD2
v_gene: TRBV4-1
CDR3aa: CASSLQIAGARKEQFF
CDR3nt: TGCGCCAGCAGCCTCCAGATAGCGGGGGCCCGAAAAGAGCAGTTCTTC

j_gene: TRBJ2-7
abundance: NA
d_gene: NA
v_gene: TRBV20-1
CDR3aa: CSALQRNYEQYF
CDR3nt: TGCAGTGCTCTACAGCGGAACTACGAGCAGTACTTC

j_gene: TRBJ1-5
abundance: many
d_gene: NA
v_gene: TRBV12-3/TRBV12-4
CDR3aa: CASSLSRGPSNQPQHF
CDR3nt: TGTGCCAGCAGTTTAAGCCGGGGGCCTAGCAATCAGCCCCAGCATTTT

j_gene: TRBJ2-2
abundance: NA
d_gene: TRBD2
v_gene: TRBV2
CDR3aa: CASAKGTSQAGELFF
CDR3nt: TGTGCCAGCGCAAAGGGGACTAGTCAGGCCGGGGAGCTGTTTTTT

j_gene: TRBJ2-1
abundance: many
d_gene: TRBD2
v_gene: TRBV7-2
CDR3aa: CASSLVSGRVHNEQFF
CDR3nt: TGTGCCAGCAGCTTAGTAAGCGGGAGGGTACACAATGAGCAGTTCTTC

j_gene: TRBJ1-5
abundance: few
d_gene: NA
v_gene: TRBV20-1
CDR3aa: CSAIRDSDSNQPQHF
CDR3nt: TGCAGTGCTATTCGGGACTCCGATAGCAATCAGCCCCAGCATTTT

j_gene: TRBJ1-2
abundance: many
d_gene: NA
v_gene: TRBV19
CDR3aa: CASSSDISRGYTF
CDR3nt: TGTGCCAGTAGTTCGGACATTTCGAGGGGCTACACCTTC

j_gene: TRBJ1-2
abundance: many
d_gene: NA
v_gene: TRBV19
CDR3aa: CASSTDIYGYGYTF
CDR3nt: TGTGCCAGTAGTACCGACATATACGGCTATGGCTACACCTTC

j_gene: TRBJ1-1
abundance: few
d_gene: NA
v_gene: TRBV29-1
CDR3aa: CSVEDRFTEAFF
CDR3nt: TGCAGCGTTGAAGATAGATTTACTGAAGCTTTCTTT

j_gene: TRBJ1-5
abundance: NA
d_gene: NA
v_gene: TRBV18
CDR3aa: CASSPGRDQPQHF
CDR3nt: TGTGCCAGCTCACCGGGGAGAGATCAGCCCCAGCATTTT

j_gene: TRBJ1-2
abundance: NA
d_gene: NA
v_gene: TRBV24-1
CDR3aa: CATSDRDGLRGYTF
CDR3nt: TGTGCCACCAGTGACCGGGACGGACTCCGTGGCTACACCTTC

j_gene: TRBJ2-3
abundance: many
d_gene: NA
v_gene: TRBV7-9
CDR3aa: CASSRSAFHGQSGSTDTQYF
CDR3nt: TGTGCCAGCAGTCGAAGTGCTTTCCACGGACAAAGCGGGAGCACAGATACGCAGTATTTT

j_gene: TRBJ2-7
abundance: many
d_gene: NA
v_gene: TRBV5-1
CDR3aa: CASSSGTATSYEQYF
CDR3nt: TGCGCCAGCAGCTCCGGGACGGCAACCTCCTACGAGCAGTACTTC

j_gene: TRBJ2-3
abundance: many
d_gene: TRBD1
v_gene: TRBV7-2
CDR3aa: CASSFGQGATQYF
CDR3nt: TGTGCCAGCAGCTTCGGACAGGGAGCGACGCAGTATTTT

j_gene: TRBJ1-1
abundance: many
d_gene: NA
v_gene: TRBV5-1
CDR3aa: CASSLGYSLNTEAFF
CDR3nt: TGCGCCAGCAGCTTGGGGTACTCATTGAACACTGAAGCTTTCTTT

j_gene: TRBJ1-6
abundance: few
d_gene: NA
v_gene: TRBV2
CDR3aa: CASSEAPGRPSPLHF
CDR3nt: TGTGCCAGCAGTGAAGCGCCGGGCCGCCCCTCACCCCTCCACTTT

j_gene: TRBJ1-1
abundance: NA
d_gene: NA
v_gene: TRBV12-3/TRBV12-4
CDR3aa: CASSFLINTEAFF
CDR3nt: TGTGCCAGCAGTTTTCTCATTAACACTGAAGCTTTCTTT

j_gene: TRBJ2-7
abundance: many
d_gene: TRBD2
v_gene: TRBV12-3/TRBV12-4
CDR3aa: CASSLWGLAEVYEQYF
CDR3nt: TGTGCCAGCAGTTTATGGGGACTAGCGGAAGTCTACGAGCAGTACTTC

j_gene: TRBJ1-1
abundance: many
d_gene: NA
v_gene: TRBV3-1
CDR3aa: CASSQAGNTEAFF
CDR3nt: TGTGCCAGCAGCCAAGCAGGGAATACTGAAGCTTTCTTT

j_gene: TRBJ2-3
abundance: many
d_gene: NA
v_gene: TRBV10-3
CDR3aa: CAISDARASTDTQYF
CDR3nt: TGTGCCATCAGTGATGCCAGGGCGAGCACAGATACGCAGTATTTT

j_gene: TRBJ2-1
abundance: many
d_gene: TRBD2
v_gene: TRBV4-1
CDR3aa: CASKRVLAGDGEQFF
CDR3nt: TGCGCTTCGAAGAGGGTCCTAGCGGGAGACGGTGAGCAGTTCTTC